This T cell receptor beta chain was identified during a study of cytomegalovirus exposure and HLA in healthy donors. Study conclusions and caveats: Later analysis placed DRB1 highest and HLA-C lowest in TCR association rates, which differed by HLA locus. For most TCR beta V segments, an earlier analysis put the productive rate at about 87% or about 30% of the time.

Remarks on this clone: Its target is unknown.

This PCR relied on a set of 60 Vbeta primers and 13 Jbeta primers. Some clones are missing from TCRdb's copy, which holds only in-frame ones; the method was immunoSEQ multiplex PCR. The sample lists roughly 23,000 clones; around 77% were seen once. Sequencing was performed on PBMCs. The receptor was derived from a man in his sixties in good health and CMV-seronegative.

The CDR3 loop is CASSPRPDRGDYGYTF. CDR3 nucleotide sequence: TGTGCCAGCTCACCACGTCCGGACAGGGGAGACTATGGCTACACCTTC. V is TRBV18 and J is TRBJ1-2; 9 bases map to TRBD1. Looked up from germline, CDR1 is KGHSH and CDR2 is LQKENI. This CDR3 is 16 amino acids long. After removal of 1 base from V and 3 bases from J, the junction contained 6 bases not matched to a gene. Based on the CDR3 plus reference TRBV18 and TRBJ1-2, the full variable domain is NAGVMQNPRHLVRRRGQEARLRCSPMKGHSHVYWYRQLPEEGLKFMVYLQKENIIDESGMPKERFSAEFPKEGPSILRIQQVVRGDSAAYFCASSPRPDRGDYGYTFGSGTRLTVV.